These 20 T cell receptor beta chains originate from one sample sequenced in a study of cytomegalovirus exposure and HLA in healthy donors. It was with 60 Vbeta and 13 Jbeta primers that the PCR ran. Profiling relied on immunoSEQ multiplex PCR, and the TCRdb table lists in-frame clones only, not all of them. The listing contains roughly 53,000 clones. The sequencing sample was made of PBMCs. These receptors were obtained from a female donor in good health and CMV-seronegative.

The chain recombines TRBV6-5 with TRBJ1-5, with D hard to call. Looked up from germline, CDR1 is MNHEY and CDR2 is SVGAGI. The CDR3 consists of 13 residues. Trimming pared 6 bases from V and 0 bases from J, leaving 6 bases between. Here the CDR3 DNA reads TGTGCCAGCAGCTCGTATAGCAATCAGCCCCAGCATTTT. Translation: CASSSYSNQPQHF.

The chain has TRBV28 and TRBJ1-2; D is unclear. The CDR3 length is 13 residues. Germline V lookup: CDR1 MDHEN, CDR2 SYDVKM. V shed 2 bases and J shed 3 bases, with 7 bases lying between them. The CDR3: CASSLKFDYGYTF. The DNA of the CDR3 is TGTGCCAGCAGTTTAAAATTCGACTATGGCTACACCTTC.

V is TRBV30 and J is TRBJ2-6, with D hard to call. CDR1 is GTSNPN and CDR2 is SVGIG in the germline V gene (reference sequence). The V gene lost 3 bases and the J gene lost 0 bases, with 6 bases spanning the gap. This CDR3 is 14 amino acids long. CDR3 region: CAWRQISGANVLTF. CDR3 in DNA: TGTGCCTGGAGACAGATCTCTGGGGCCAACGTCCTGACTTTC.

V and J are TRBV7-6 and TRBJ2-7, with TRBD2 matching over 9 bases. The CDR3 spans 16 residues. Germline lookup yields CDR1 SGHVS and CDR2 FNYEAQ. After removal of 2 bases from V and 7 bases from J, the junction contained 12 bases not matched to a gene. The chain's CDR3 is CASSLSFPTSGGEQYF. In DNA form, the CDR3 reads TGTGCCAGCAGCTTATCTTTCCCGACTAGCGGCGGGGAGCAGTACTTC.

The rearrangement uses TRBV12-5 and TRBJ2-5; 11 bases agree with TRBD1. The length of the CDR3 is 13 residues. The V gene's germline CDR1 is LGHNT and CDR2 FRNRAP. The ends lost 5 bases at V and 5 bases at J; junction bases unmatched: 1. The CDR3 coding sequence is TGTGCTAGTGGTAGGACAGGGGGCGAGACCCAGTACTTC. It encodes CASGRTGGETQYF.

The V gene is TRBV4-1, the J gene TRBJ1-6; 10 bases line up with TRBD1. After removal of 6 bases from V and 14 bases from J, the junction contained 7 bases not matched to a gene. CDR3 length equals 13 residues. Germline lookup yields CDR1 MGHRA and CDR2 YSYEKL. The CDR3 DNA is TGCGCCAGCAGAGGACAGGGGGAGTCGACCCTCCACTTT. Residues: CASRGQGESTLHF.

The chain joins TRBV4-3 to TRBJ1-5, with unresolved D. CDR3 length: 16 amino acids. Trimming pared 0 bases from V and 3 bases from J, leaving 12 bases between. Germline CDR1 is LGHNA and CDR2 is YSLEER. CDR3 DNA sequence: TGCGCCAGCAGCCAAGAGTGGAGGCTCTCCAATCAGCCCCAGCATTTT. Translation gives CASSQEWRLSNQPQHF.

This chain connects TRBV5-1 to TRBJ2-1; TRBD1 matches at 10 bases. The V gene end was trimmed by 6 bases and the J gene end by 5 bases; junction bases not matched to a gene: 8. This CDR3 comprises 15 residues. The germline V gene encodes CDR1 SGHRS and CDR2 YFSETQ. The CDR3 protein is CASTTGTGADNEQFF. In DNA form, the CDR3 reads TGCGCCAGCACGACCGGGACAGGGGCCGACAATGAGCAGTTCTTC.

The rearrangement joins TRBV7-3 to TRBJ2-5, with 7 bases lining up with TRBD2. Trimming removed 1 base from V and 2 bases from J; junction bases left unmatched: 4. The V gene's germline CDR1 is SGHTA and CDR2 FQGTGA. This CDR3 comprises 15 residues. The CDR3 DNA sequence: TGTGCCAGCAGCTTAAGAAGGGGAGGGCAAGAGACCCAGTACTTC. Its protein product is CASSLRRGGQETQYF.

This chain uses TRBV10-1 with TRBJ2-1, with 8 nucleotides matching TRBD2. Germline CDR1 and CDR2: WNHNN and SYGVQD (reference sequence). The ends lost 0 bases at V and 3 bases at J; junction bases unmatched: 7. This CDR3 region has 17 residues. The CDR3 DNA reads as TGCGCCAGCAGTGAGTCGTTCGCTGCGGGAGGCTACAATGAGCAGTTCTTC. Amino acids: CASSESFAAGGYNEQFF.

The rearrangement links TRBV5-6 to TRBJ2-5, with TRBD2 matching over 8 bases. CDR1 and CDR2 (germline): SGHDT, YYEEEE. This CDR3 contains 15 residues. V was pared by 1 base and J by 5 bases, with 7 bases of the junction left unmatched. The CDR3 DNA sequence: TGTGCCAGCAGCTTGACGCTAGCGGGTGACGAGACCCAGTACTTC. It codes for CASSLTLAGDETQYF.

In nucleotides, the CDR3 is TGTGCCAGCAGCCGGGGGACAGTAGATGGCTACACCTTC. Its protein product is CASSRGTVDGYTF. The chain has TRBV7-3 and TRBJ1-2; 7 nucleotides match TRBD1. This CDR3 region has 13 residues. V lost 5 bases to trimming and J lost 6 bases; unmatched junction nucleotides: 6. Germline CDR1 and CDR2: SGHTA and FQGTGA.

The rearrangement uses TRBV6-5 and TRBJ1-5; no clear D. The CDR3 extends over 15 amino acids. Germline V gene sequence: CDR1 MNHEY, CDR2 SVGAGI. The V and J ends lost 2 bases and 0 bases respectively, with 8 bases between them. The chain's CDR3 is CASSYAYGSNQPQHF. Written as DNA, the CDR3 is TGTGCCAGCAGTTACGCCTACGGTAGCAATCAGCCCCAGCATTTT.

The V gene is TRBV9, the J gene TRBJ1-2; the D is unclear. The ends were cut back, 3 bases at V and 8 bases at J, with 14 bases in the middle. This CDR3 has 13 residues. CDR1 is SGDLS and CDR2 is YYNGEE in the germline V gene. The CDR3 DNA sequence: TGTGCCAGCAGCGCCTCCAATCTCCGGGGCTACACCTTC. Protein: CASSASNLRGYTF.

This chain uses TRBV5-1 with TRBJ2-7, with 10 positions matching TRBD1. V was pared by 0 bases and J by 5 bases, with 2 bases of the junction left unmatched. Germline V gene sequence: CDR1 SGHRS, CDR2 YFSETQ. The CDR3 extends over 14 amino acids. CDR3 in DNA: TGCGCCAGCAGCTTGGTGGGACAGGGGAACGAGCAGTACTTC. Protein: CASSLVGQGNEQYF.

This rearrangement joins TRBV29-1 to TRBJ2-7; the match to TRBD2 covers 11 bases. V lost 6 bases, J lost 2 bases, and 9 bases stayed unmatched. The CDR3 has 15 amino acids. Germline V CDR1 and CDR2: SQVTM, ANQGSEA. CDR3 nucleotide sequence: TGCAGCGTAGAACCCCTAGCGGGAGGTGCCTACGAGCAGTACTTC. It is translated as CSVEPLAGGAYEQYF.

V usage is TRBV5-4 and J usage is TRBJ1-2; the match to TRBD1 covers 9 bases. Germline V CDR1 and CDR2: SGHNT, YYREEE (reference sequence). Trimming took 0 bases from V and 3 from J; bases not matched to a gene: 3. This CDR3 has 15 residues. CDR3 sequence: CASSLGTGVHYGYTF. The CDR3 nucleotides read TGTGCCAGCAGCTTGGGGACAGGGGTACACTATGGCTACACCTTC.

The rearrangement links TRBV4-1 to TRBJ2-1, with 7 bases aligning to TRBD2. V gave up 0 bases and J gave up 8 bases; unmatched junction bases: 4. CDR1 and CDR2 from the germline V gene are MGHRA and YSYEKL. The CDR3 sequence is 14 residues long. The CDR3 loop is CASSQDWGGDEQFF. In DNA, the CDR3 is TGCGCCAGCAGCCAAGATTGGGGGGGGGATGAGCAGTTCTTC.

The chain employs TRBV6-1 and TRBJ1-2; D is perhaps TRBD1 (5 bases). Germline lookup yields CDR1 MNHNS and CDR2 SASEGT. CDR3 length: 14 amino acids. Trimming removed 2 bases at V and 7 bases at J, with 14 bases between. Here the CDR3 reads CASSERNGGPGYTF. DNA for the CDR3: TGTGCCAGCAGTGAACGAAACGGGGGTCCTGGCTACACCTTC.

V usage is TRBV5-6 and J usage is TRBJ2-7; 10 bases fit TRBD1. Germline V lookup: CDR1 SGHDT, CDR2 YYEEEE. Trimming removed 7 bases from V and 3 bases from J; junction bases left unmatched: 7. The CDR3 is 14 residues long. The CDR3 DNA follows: TGTGCCAGCGGATCCGGGACAGGGGACTACGAGCAGTACTTC. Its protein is CASGSGTGDYEQYF.